The T cell receptor beta chain described here comes from a study of immune reconstitution after stem cell transplant in scleroderma. A single record per CDR3 protein comes from TCRdb applying MiXCR to the RT-PCR reads. This table holds 1,300 to 1,500 distinct CDR3 sequences, 15% to 18% found once. This TCR came from a female donor with systemic sclerosis. This material was obtained before or after autologous hematopoietic stem cell transplantation (not recorded which).

CDR3 residues: CASSYSINRGTTDTQYF. In nucleotides, the CDR3 is TGTGCCAGCAGTTACTCGATCAACAGGGGGACCACAGATACGCAGTATTTT. V usage is TRBV6-2 or TRBV6-3 and J usage is TRBJ2-3; 8 bases agree with TRBD1. Germline CDR1 and CDR2: MNHEY and SVGEGT. J lost 2 bases, V lost 0 bases, and 7 bases had no gene match. The CDR3 has 17 residues.